A single sample is the source of the 5 T cell receptor beta chains below, sequenced in a study of vaccination and CD4 T cells after COVID-19. Cultured CD4+ T cells had their DNA profiled by the Oncomine TCR Beta short-read assay. TCRdb analysed the PCR reads with MiXCR anew, one entry per CDR3 protein. The data hold about 7,100 distinct CDR3 sequences, with 66% observed a single time. These TCRs are of unknown antigen specificity. The treatment: roughly 10-day PBMC culture with coronavirus spike peptide pools or control peptides (ViraFEST assay). The sample was CD4+ T cells from blood, cultured in vitro. All receptors derive from a human donor who had recovered from COVID-19.

The chain uses TRBV10-3 and TRBJ2-1; D possibly corresponds to TRBD2 (6 bases). Germline V lookup: CDR1 ENHRY, CDR2 SYGVKD. The CDR3 runs to 14 residues. The V end lost 10 bases, the J end lost 2 bases, and 15 bases lay between the germline ends. CDR3 region: CATRRDGPYNEQFF. The CDR3 region has the DNA TGTGCCACCAGGCGGGACGGCCCCTACAATGAGCAGTTCTTC.

The rearrangement uses TRBV7-2 and TRBJ2-2; D may be TRBD1 (5 bases). The CDR3 length is 15 residues. The V and J ends lost 1 base and 6 bases respectively, with 12 bases between them. Germline V gene sequence: CDR1 SGHTA, CDR2 FQGNSA. The CDR3, as DNA: TGTGCCAGCAGCTTAGGGGCAGGGCTGGCCGGGGAGCTGTTTTTT. Its translation: CASSLGAGLAGELFF.

This clonotype was seen only a few times. The chain is built from TRBV19 and TRBJ1-5; tentative D call: TRBD1 (5 bases). The CDR3 covers 15 residues. Germline CDR1 is LNHDA and CDR2 is SQIVND (reference sequence). Trimming took 5 bases from V and 0 from J, leaving 11 bases between them. The CDR3 coding sequence is TGTGCCAGTAGTTCCGGGACGCCTAGCAATCAGCCCCAGCATTTT. Translation gives CASSSGTPSNQPQHF.

V is TRBV5-4 and J is TRBJ2-3; TRBD1 is a possible D gene (5 bases). This CDR3 has 15 residues. The V end was cut by 2 bases, the J end by 2 bases, with 12 bases between. Germline CDR1 reads SGHNT; CDR2 reads YYREEE (reference sequence). In nucleotides, the CDR3 is TGTGCCAGCAGCTTTTTCACAGGCCTCACAGATACGCAGTATTTT. Translated, it gives CASSFFTGLTDTQYF. Filled out from reference TRBV5-4 and TRBJ2-3, the complete variable domain reads ETGVTQSPTHLIKTRGQQVTLRCSSQSGHNTVSWYQQALGQGPQFIFQYYREEENGRGNFPPRFSGLQFPNYSSELNVNALELDDSALYLCASSFFTGLTDTQYFGPGTRLTVL.

Only a few counts were recorded for this clonotype. The gene calls are TRBV7-9 and TRBJ1-5; the D is unclear. Trimming stripped 4 bases from V and 6 bases from J, with 13 bases between. The CDR3 has 14 amino acids. Germline V CDR1 and CDR2: SEHNR, FQNEAQ (reference sequence). Here the CDR3 DNA reads TGTGCCAGCAGCTCAGGCCTGGCGGGTCAGCCCCAGCATTTT. Translation gives CASSSGLAGQPQHF.